What follows are 18 T cell receptor beta chains derived from one specimen sequenced in a study of T cells after posttransplantation cyclophosphamide. Controls had myeloablative marrow grafts with methotrexate and calcineurin inhibitor, sampled at 1 year. Sequenced by immunoSEQ multiplex PCR; TCRdb stores in-frame clones only, minus some. The data hold around 9,900 clones, with more than 75% observed a single time. The material sequenced was PBMCs, taken after an allogeneic stem cell transplant with a calcineurin inhibitor and methotrexate. The source of these receptors is a male patient aged 30 to 39 who received an allogeneic stem cell transplant from an unrelated donor, was CMV-positive, and had no GVHD. The T cells may partly be graft donor cells.

The chain links TRBV7-9 to TRBJ2-7; 10 bases fit TRBD1. Unmatched junction bases numbered 11, after V lost 4 bases and J lost 8 bases. CDR1 is SEHNR, CDR2 FQNEAQ, per germline (reference sequence). The CDR3 length is 15 residues. CDR3 amino acids: CASSYPGTGAMQQYF. CDR3 nucleotides: TGTGCCAGCAGCTACCCCGGGACAGGGGCGATGCAGCAGTACTTC.

This clone came up a few times. The rearrangement joins TRBV28 to TRBJ1-5, with 10 bases fitting TRBD1. CDR3 length: 17 amino acids. J gave up 6 bases and V 4 bases, and 12 bases lay outside the gene matches. From germline, CDR1 is MDHEN and CDR2 SYDVKM. CDR3 DNA sequence: TGTGCCAGCAGTTATGGAGTCTGGGACAGGGGAAGTCAGCCCCAGCATTTT. Encoded protein: CASSYGVWDRGSQPQHF.

The J gene is TRBJ2-2, the V gene TRBV7-6, with 11 bases identical to TRBD2. This CDR3 is 16 amino acids long. Trimming cost V 5 bases and J 4 bases; bases outside gene matches: 6. CDR1 and CDR2 (germline): SGHVS, FNYEAQ. This chain's CDR3 is CASSLSGRASTGELFF. CDR3 DNA sequence: TGTGCCAGCAGCCTTAGCGGGAGGGCGAGCACCGGGGAGCTGTTTTTT.

This clone was seen more than once but under ten times. The chain has TRBV19 and TRBJ2-5, with D possibly matching TRBD1 (6 bases). Trimming shortened V by 2 bases and J by 1 base, and 8 bases separated the two germline ends. The CDR3 loop spans 14 amino acids. Germline V gene data show CDR1 as LNHDA and CDR2 as SQIVND (reference sequence). This chain's CDR3 is CASSIQGPQETQYF. The CDR3 DNA reads TGTGCCAGTAGTATACAGGGGCCCCAAGAGACCCAGTACTTC.

The V and J genes are TRBV14 and TRBJ2-5; D may be TRBD2 (5 bases). Germline CDR1 is SGHDN and CDR2 is FVKESK. The CDR3 is 15 residues long. V was pared by 5 bases and J by 5 bases, with 18 bases between. The CDR3 coding sequence is TGTGCCAGCAGCTTACGATGGACTGGGAAGGAGACCCAGTACTTC. Protein sequence: CASSLRWTGKETQYF.

The chain employs TRBV12-5 and TRBJ1-1, with a weak D call TRBD1 (5 bases). The CDR3 length is 14 residues. Trimming removed 1 base from V and 2 bases from J, with 8 bases in between. Germline CDR1 and CDR2: LGHNT and FRNRAP. In DNA, the CDR3 is TGTGCTAGTGGTTTGGGACAGTCCAACACTGAAGCTTTCTTT. It is translated as CASGLGQSNTEAFF.

About this clone itself: The junction does not match germline at one end; this may be a read error. The V gene is TRBV18, the J gene TRBJ2-3; a possible D gene is TRBD2 (5 bases). CDR3 length: 14 residues. From germline, CDR1 is KGHSH and CDR2 LQKENI. CDR3 nucleotide sequence: TGTGCCAGCTCACCCCCCGGAGGCCCAGAAACGCAGTATTTT. This codes for CASSPPGGPETQYF.

The chain recombines TRBV5-1 with TRBJ2-2; a weak D match, TRBD2 (6 bases). The CDR3 runs to 15 residues. Germline V gene sequence: CDR1 SGHRS, CDR2 YFSETQ. Trimming took off 4 bases at V and 0 bases at J, with 10 bases between the two ends. The CDR3 nucleotides are TGCGCCAGCAGCCAACTAGCCACGAACACCGGGGAGCTGTTTTTT. It yields the protein CASSQLATNTGELFF.

The chain links TRBV27 to TRBJ2-7, with D possibly being TRBD2 (5 bases). The CDR3 sequence is 15 residues long. V was pared by 6 bases and J by 0 bases, with 15 bases between. From germline, CDR1 is MNHEY and CDR2 SMNVEV (reference sequence). The CDR3 sequence: CASRPHGLSSYEQYF. CDR3 nucleotide sequence: TGTGCCAGCAGACCCCACGGACTGAGCTCCTACGAGCAGTACTTC.

J is TRBJ2-5 and V is TRBV28, with TRBD2 identical over 9 bases. The CDR3 runs 15 residues. V lost 3 bases to trimming and J lost 5 bases; unmatched junction nucleotides: 7. CDR1 and CDR2 (germline): MDHEN, SYDVKM. CDR3 DNA sequence: TGTGCCAGCAGTTTTGGTAGCGGGAGCGGGGAGACCCAGTACTTC. It translates to CASSFGSGSGETQYF.

The V and J genes are TRBV25-1 and TRBJ2-4, with D hard to call. V gave up 7 bases and J gave up 6 bases, with 13 bases separating them. The CDR3 consists of 13 residues. Germline CDR1 reads MGHDK; CDR2 reads SYGVNS. The CDR3 here is CASTDKGRNIQYF. The CDR3 DNA reads as TGTGCCAGCACCGACAAAGGAAGAAACATTCAGTACTTC.

V usage is TRBV6-6 and J usage is TRBJ2-7; D is possibly TRBD2 (6 bases). CDR3 length: 12 residues. Trimming shortened V by 8 bases and J by 7 bases, and 15 bases separated the two germline ends. Germline assignment: CDR1 MNHNY and CDR2 SVGAGI (reference sequence). In DNA form, the CDR3 reads TGTGCCAGCTCCGGAGGGCCTGAAGAGCAGTACTTC. It translates to CASSGGPEEQYF.

The chain joins TRBV18 to TRBJ2-7; D not resolved. Germline CDR1 and CDR2: KGHSH and LQKENI. There are 12 residues in the CDR3. V lost 9 bases to trimming and J lost 0 bases, with 9 bases between them. The CDR3 DNA is TGTGCCAGTTCCCCCGGCTCCTACGAGCAGTACTTC. It encodes CASSPGSYEQYF.

This chain's CDR3 is CASSSGLGGSYEQYF. CDR3 DNA sequence: TGCGCCAGCAGCTCAGGGCTGGGAGGCTCCTACGAGCAGTACTTC. The chain links TRBV5-1 to TRBJ2-7; maybe TRBD2 (6 bases). The CDR3 totals 15 residues. The V gene's germline CDR1 is SGHRS and CDR2 YFSETQ. The V end lost 3 bases, the J end lost 0 bases, and 13 bases lay between the germline ends.

The V call is TRBV5-1, the J call TRBJ2-5; no clear D. Trimming left V 0 bases short and J 6 bases short, with 15 bases between. The CDR3 is 15 amino acids. CDR1 is SGHRS, CDR2 YFSETQ, per germline. The CDR3 region has the DNA TGCGCCAGCAGCTTGGAAGCGAATGAGAGAAAGACCCAGTACTTC. This sequence encodes CASSLEANERKTQYF. Complete variable domain (other parts from reference TRBV5-1 and TRBJ2-5): KAGVTQTPRYLIKTRGQQVTLSCSPISGHRSVSWYQQTPGQGLQFLFEYFSETQRNKGNFPGRFSGRQFSNSRSEMNVSTLELGDSALYLCASSLEANERKTQYFGPGTRLLVL.

The chain recombines TRBV5-1 with TRBJ1-2; 9 bases line up with TRBD1. The CDR3 covers 14 residues. Per germline, CDR1 SGHRS and CDR2 YFSETQ. J lost 2 bases, V lost 4 bases, and 3 bases had no gene match. CDR3 residues: CASSAGTGNYGYTF. Here the CDR3 DNA reads TGCGCCAGCAGCGCCGGGACAGGGAACTATGGCTACACCTTC.

V usage is TRBV5-4 and J usage is TRBJ2-5; 13 nucleotides agree with TRBD2. Germline CDR1 and CDR2: SGHNT and YYREEE (reference sequence). This CDR3 is built from 14 residues. Unmatched junction bases numbered 2, after V lost 4 bases and J lost 5 bases. CDR3 nucleotides: TGTGCCAGCAGCCTACTAGCGGGGGGGGAGACCCAGTACTTC. This sequence encodes CASSLLAGGETQYF.

V usage is TRBV12-5 and J usage is TRBJ1-1; D call uncertain. V lost 7 bases and J lost 0, with 12 bases in between. CDR1 and CDR2 (germline): LGHNT, FRNRAP. The CDR3 has 14 residues. CDR3 coding DNA: TGTGCTAGTGCCCTCCCCGGGGTGAACACTGAAGCTTTCTTT. Translation: CASALPGVNTEAFF.